This passage covers 10 T cell receptor beta chains from one sample sequenced in a study of T cells in Graves' hyperthyroidism and ophthalmopathy. RNA transcripts gave rise to amplified TCR beta CDR3 regions. A first-round RT-PCR of the TCR CDR3 used the HTBI primer set. MiXCR, run by TCRdb on the multiplex PCR reads, gives a single entry per CDR3 protein. The table records about 520,000 distinct CDR3 sequences, about 20% of them present only once. The specimen sequenced was blood. The receptors were sampled from a man younger than 35 with Graves' hyperthyroidism.

V gene TRBV20-1 combines with J gene TRBJ2-3, with 12 bases matching TRBD1. V lost 5 bases and J lost 4; bases outside the gene matches: 7. The germline CDR1 and CDR2 sequences are DFQATT and SNEGSKA (reference sequence). The CDR3 is 15 residues long. In DNA form, the CDR3 reads TGCAGTGCTCCCCGGGACAGGGGGCGTCCAGATACGCAGTATTTT. This translates into CSAPRDRGRPDTQYF.

The rearrangement links TRBV4-2 to TRBJ2-7; perhaps TRBD2 as D (6 bases). Germline values: CDR1 LGHNA, CDR2 YNFKEQ. CDR3 length: 17 residues. Trimming cost V 0 bases and J 1 base, with 16 bases left between them. DNA for the CDR3: TGTGCCAGCAGCCAAGACACCCCTCGGGAGAGGTCCTACGAGCAGTACTTC. It yields the protein CASSQDTPRERSYEQYF.

This clonotype was counted at least ten times. The chain links TRBV24-1 to TRBJ1-2, with TRBD1 as a possible D gene (5 bases). Germline lookup yields CDR1 KGHDR and CDR2 SFDVKD. The CDR3 runs 12 residues. The V end lost 10 bases, the J end lost 8 bases, and 16 bases lay between the germline ends. The CDR3 loop reads CATGDGSEGYTF. CDR3 bases: TGTGCCACTGGGGACGGTTCGGAGGGCTACACCTTC.

This clonotype occurred many times. V and J are TRBV2 and TRBJ2-7; D is unresolved. Germline V gene lookup returns CDR1 SNHLY and CDR2 FYNNEI. With 3 bases removed from V and 1 base from J, the gap between germline ends came to 10 bases. CDR3 size: 14 residues. The CDR3 sequence: CASSDHDLSYEQYF. DNA for the CDR3: TGTGCCAGCAGTGATCACGACCTGTCCTACGAGCAGTACTTC.

The chain has TRBV25-1 and TRBJ2-7; TRBD2 matches 8 bases. J gave up 5 bases and V 3 bases, and 6 bases lay outside the gene matches. The CDR3 extends over 14 amino acids. Germline values: CDR1 MGHDK, CDR2 SYGVNS. Here the CDR3 DNA reads TGTGCCAGCAGTGATGCAGCGGGAGTGGACGAGCAGTACTTC. Protein sequence: CASSDAAGVDEQYF.

The V and J genes are TRBV15 and TRBJ1-1, with a tentative D call TRBD1 (5 bases). The V gene lost 0 bases and the J gene lost 2 bases, with 22 bases spanning the gap. Germline V gene data show CDR1 as LNHNV and CDR2 as YYDKDF (reference sequence). The CDR3 is made up of 19 amino acids. CDR3 protein: CATSRDVRRGGSGNTEAFF. In DNA, the CDR3 is TGTGCCACCAGCAGAGATGTAAGAAGGGGCGGCAGCGGAAACACTGAAGCTTTCTTT.

The CDR3 region is CASSRGLGNTGELFF. The DNA for the CDR3 is TGTGCCAGCAGCCGCGGGCTGGGGAACACCGGGGAGCTGTTTTTT. The chain uses TRBV3-1 and TRBJ2-2; tentatively, D is TRBD2 (5 bases). Trimming cost V 4 bases and J 1 base, with 10 bases left between them. This CDR3 has 15 amino acids. Germline CDR1 and CDR2: LGHDT and YNNKEL (reference sequence).

This sequence joins TRBV20-1 and TRBJ2-7, with D perhaps matching TRBD1 (5 bases). The CDR3 is 14 amino acids. CDR1 and CDR2 from the germline V gene are DFQATT and SNEGSKA (reference sequence). Between the trimmed V and J ends, which lost 2 bases and 4 bases, there was a span of 15 bases. CDR3: CSARTRQGKYEQYF. CDR3 nucleotide sequence: TGCAGTGCTAGAACGCGCCAGGGAAAGTACGAGCAGTACTTC.

This clonotype was recorded at least ten times. The chain links TRBV12-3 or TRBV12-4 to TRBJ2-5, with TRBD1 matching over 10 bases. V lost 4 bases, J lost 8 bases, and 4 bases stayed unmatched. The CDR3 contains 13 residues. The chain's CDR3 is CASSSDRGLTQYF. In nucleotides, the CDR3 is TGTGCCAGCAGTTCCGACAGGGGGCTTACCCAGTACTTC.

At least ten counts were recorded for this clonotype. This rearrangement joins TRBV12-3 or TRBV12-4 to TRBJ1-1; D gene ambiguous. This CDR3 has 11 amino acids. Trimming removed 8 bases at V and 5 bases at J, with 9 bases between. The CDR3 DNA sequence: TGTGCCAGCCGTCGGGGAACTGAAGCTTTCTTT. Translated: CASRRGTEAFF.